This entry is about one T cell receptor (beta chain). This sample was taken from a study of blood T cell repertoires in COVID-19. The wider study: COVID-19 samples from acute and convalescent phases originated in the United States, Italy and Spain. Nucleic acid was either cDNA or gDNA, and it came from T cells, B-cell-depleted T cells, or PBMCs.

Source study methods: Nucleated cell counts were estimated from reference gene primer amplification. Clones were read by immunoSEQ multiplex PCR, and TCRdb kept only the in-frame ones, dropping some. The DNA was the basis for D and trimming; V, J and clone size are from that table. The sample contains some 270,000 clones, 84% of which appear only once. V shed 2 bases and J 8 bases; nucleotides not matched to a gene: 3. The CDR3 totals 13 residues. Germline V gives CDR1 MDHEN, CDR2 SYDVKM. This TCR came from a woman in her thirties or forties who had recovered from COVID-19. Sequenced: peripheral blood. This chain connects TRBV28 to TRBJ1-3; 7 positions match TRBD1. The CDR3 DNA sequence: TGTGCCAGCAGTTTAACAGGGGATCACACCATATATTTT. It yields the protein CASSLTGDHTIYF.